These 21 T cell receptor beta chains were sequenced from one sample in a study of cytomegalovirus exposure and HLA in healthy donors (dated by TCRdb to 2015 to 2018). Preparation of the library involved the immunoSEQ multiplex PCR assay. For the multiplex PCR, a mixture combining 60 forward primers for TCR Vbeta segments and 13 reverse primers for TCR Jbeta segments was used. In TCRdb, the immuneACCESS table is reduced to in-frame sequences with V and J assigned. These tables do not hold every clone; where another copy was compared, an unresolved V gene accounts for under half, and the others remain unexplained. This sample has roughly 200,000 clones in its table, and almost 85% of those were observed once. Less than 2.5% of the sample goes to the ten largest clones. The sequenced sample was PBMCs. These receptors all come from a woman aged 50 to 60 in good health and CMV-seronegative.

The genes are TRBV30 and TRBJ2-5; D is possibly TRBD1 (7 bases). From germline, CDR1 is GTSNPN and CDR2 SVGIG (reference sequence). With 4 bases removed from V and 14 bases from J, the gap between germline ends came to 20 bases. The CDR3 has 12 residues. In DNA, the CDR3 is TGTGCCTGGAACAGGGGAGCGGGCGAGCAATACTTC. This sequence encodes CAWNRGAGEQYF. The full variable domain, rest sourced from reference TRBV30 and TRBJ2-5, is SQTIHQWPATLVQPVGSPLSLECTVEGTSNPNLYWYRQAAGRGLQLLFYSVGIGQISSEVPQNLSASRPQDRQFILSSKKLLLSDSGFYLCAWNRGAGEQYFGPGTRLLVL.

The chain couples TRBV28 to TRBJ1-1; D unclear. This CDR3 contains 12 residues. The V end was cut by 5 bases, the J end by 8 bases, with 12 bases between. Germline CDR1 reads MDHEN; CDR2 reads SYDVKM. The DNA of the CDR3 is TGTGCCAGCAGTCTCTCCCTCCTCGAAGCTTTCTTT. Amino acids: CASSLSLLEAFF.

This rearrangement joins TRBV11-2 to TRBJ2-3; TRBD2 aligns across 11 bases. The ends lost 5 bases at V and 4 bases at J; junction bases unmatched: 2. Per germline, CDR1 SGHAT and CDR2 FQNNGV. The CDR3 loop spans 14 amino acids. CDR3 region: CASSPGLAADTQYF. The CDR3 bases are TGTGCCAGCAGCCCGGGACTAGCGGCAGATACGCAGTATTTT.

The chain uses TRBV7-7 and TRBJ2-1, with unresolved D. V was shortened by 2 bases and J by 5 bases, with 13 bases between the two germline ends. There are 15 residues in the CDR3. Germline CDR1 is SSHAT and CDR2 is FNYEAQ (reference sequence). CDR3 nucleotide sequence: TGTGCCAGCAGCTTATTTTTGAGCCAAGACAATGAGCAGTTCTTC. Translation gives CASSLFLSQDNEQFF.

This chain links TRBV27 with TRBJ1-1; 8 bases align to TRBD1. The trim removed 3 bases at V and 1 base at J, leaving 1 base unmatched. The V gene's germline CDR1 is MNHEY and CDR2 SMNVEV (reference sequence). This CDR3 comprises 14 residues. CDR3 sequence: CASSLDRANTEAFF. CDR3 nucleotides: TGTGCCAGCAGTTTGGACAGGGCGAACACTGAAGCTTTCTTT.

V is TRBV25-1 and J is TRBJ2-7; possibly TRBD1 for D (6 bases). CDR1 and CDR2 from the germline V gene are MGHDK and SYGVNS. The CDR3 loop spans 13 amino acids. The germline V and J ends were trimmed by 3 bases and 3 bases, with 9 bases remaining between them. The CDR3 loop reads CASSDPTGYEQYF. CDR3 coding DNA: TGTGCCAGCAGTGACCCGACAGGCTACGAGCAGTACTTC.

This chain joins TRBV5-1 and TRBJ2-1; maybe TRBD1 (5 bases). Germline lookup yields CDR1 SGHRS and CDR2 YFSETQ. The V and J ends lost 0 bases and 5 bases respectively, with 12 bases between them. This CDR3 is built from 15 residues. The CDR3 loop is CASSLGTSRDNEQFF. CDR3 coding DNA: TGCGCCAGCAGCTTGGGGACATCGAGAGACAATGAGCAGTTCTTC. The variable domain in full, with the rest retrieved from reference TRBV5-1 and TRBJ2-1, is KAGVTQTPRYLIKTRGQQVTLSCSPISGHRSVSWYQQTPGQGLQFLFEYFSETQRNKGNFPGRFSGRQFSNSRSEMNVSTLELGDSALYLCASSLGTSRDNEQFFGPGTRLTVL.

The rearrangement links TRBV11-2 to TRBJ2-7, with TRBD1 as a possible D gene (6 bases). There are 15 residues in the CDR3. Germline V gene data show CDR1 as SGHAT and CDR2 as FQNNGV. Trimming stripped 4 bases from V and 7 bases from J, with 20 bases between. The CDR3 reads CASSYEPDRLKEQYF. As DNA, the CDR3 is TGTGCCAGCAGCTATGAGCCGGACAGATTGAAGGAGCAGTACTTC.

The J gene is TRBJ2-2, the V gene TRBV30, with D possibly matching TRBD2 (5 bases). Trimming removed 0 bases at V and 6 bases at J, with 11 bases between. The CDR3 is made up of 14 amino acids. Germline V lookup: CDR1 GTSNPN, CDR2 SVGIG (reference sequence). The CDR3 DNA reads TGTGCCTGGAGTGTACGAAGGAGGTCCGGGGAGCTGTTTTTT. Translating gives CAWSVRRRSGELFF.

This chain connects TRBV9 to TRBJ2-3, with D possibly being TRBD2 (5 bases). The germline V gene has CDR1 SGDLS and CDR2 YYNGEE. Trimming removed 0 bases at V and 0 bases at J, with 5 bases between. The CDR3 consists of 14 residues. In DNA, the CDR3 is TGTGCCAGCAGCGTAGGGACTAGCACAGATACGCAGTATTTT. Protein sequence: CASSVGTSTDTQYF.

V and J are TRBV6-1 and TRBJ1-5, with unresolved D. V was clipped by 1 base and J by 4 bases, with 5 bases between them. The CDR3 is 13 amino acids. Germline loops: CDR1 MNHNS, CDR2 SASEGT. In DNA, the CDR3 is TGTGCCAGCAGTGAAGTCAGTAATCAGCCCCAGCATTTT. Protein product: CASSEVSNQPQHF.

This chain connects TRBV7-6 to TRBJ2-3; 7 positions match TRBD1. This CDR3 spans 18 amino acids. J lost 0 bases, V lost 4 bases, and 13 bases had no gene match. Germline V gene sequence: CDR1 SGHVS, CDR2 FNYEAQ. CDR3 coding DNA: TGTGCCAGCAGCTCTGGGGACAGCTGGAGGATAAGCACAGATACGCAGTATTTT. Translation: CASSSGDSWRISTDTQYF.

The V call is TRBV28, the J call TRBJ2-1; 9 bases align to TRBD2. CDR1 and CDR2 (germline): MDHEN, SYDVKM. The trim removed 5 bases at V and 3 bases at J, leaving 11 bases unmatched. The CDR3 sequence is 17 residues long. The DNA for the CDR3 is TGTGCCAGCAGTCTAGGGGTTAGCGGGAGTTACTACAATGAGCAGTTCTTC. Its protein is CASSLGVSGSYYNEQFF.

The chain recombines TRBV4-3 with TRBJ2-1; D is ambiguous. Germline V gene lookup returns CDR1 LGHNA and CDR2 YSLEER. The V end was cut by 0 bases, the J end by 3 bases, with 6 bases between. The CDR3 loop spans 14 amino acids. In DNA, the CDR3 is TGCGCCAGCAGCCAAGATCTTCTCTACAATGAGCAGTTCTTC. Protein: CASSQDLLYNEQFF.

This rearrangement joins TRBV10-2 to TRBJ1-1, with D tentatively TRBD1 (5 bases). The CDR3 spans 13 residues. Germline values: CDR1 WSHSY, CDR2 SAAADI. V was cut by 5 bases and J by 0 bases, with 7 bases left in between. The CDR3 spells CASSQQVNTEAFF. Here the CDR3 DNA reads TGCGCCAGCAGTCAACAGGTGAACACTGAAGCTTTCTTT.

This rearrangement joins TRBV28 to TRBJ1-3, with D possibly TRBD1 on 5 matching bases. This CDR3 is 16 amino acids long. Trimming removed 5 bases at V and 4 bases at J, with 18 bases between. CDR1 MDHEN and CDR2 SYDVKM come from the germline V gene. Here the CDR3 reads CASSVHDRPLGNTIYF. The CDR3 DNA follows: TGTGCCAGCAGTGTCCACGACAGACCCCTAGGAAACACCATATATTTT. The whole variable domain, remainder taken from reference TRBV28 and TRBJ1-3, is DVKVTQSSRYLVKRTGEKVFLECVQDMDHENMFWYRQDPGLGLRLIYFSYDVKMKEKGDIPEGYSVSREKKERFSLILESASTNQTSMYLCASSVHDRPLGNTIYFGEGSWLTVV.

This clone was counted a single time. This chain links TRBV4-1 with TRBJ1-1, with a weak D call TRBD1 (6 bases). The germline CDR1 and CDR2 sequences are MGHRA and YSYEKL. The CDR3 sequence is 15 residues long. Trimming pared 8 bases from V and 5 bases from J, leaving 21 bases between. This CDR3 is CASQTGGRVGTEAFF. CDR3 DNA sequence: TGCGCCAGCCAGACCGGGGGGCGGGTGGGGACTGAAGCTTTCTTT.

The chain combines TRBV4-1 with TRBJ2-1; TRBD2 agrees at 8 bases. The CDR3 extends over 16 amino acids. With V trimmed by 0 bases and J by 6 bases, 7 bases remained unmatched. From germline, CDR1 is MGHRA and CDR2 YSYEKL. The CDR3, as DNA: TGCGCCAGCAGCCAAGATGCAGCGGGAGCCCCCAATGAGCAGTTCTTC. Translated, it gives CASSQDAAGAPNEQFF.

CDR3 bases: TGTGCCAGCAGCCCATCGGACTTCTATGGCTACACCTTC. Amino acids: CASSPSDFYGYTF. The chain links TRBV6-6 to TRBJ1-2; D unresolved. The germline CDR1 and CDR2 sequences are MNHNY and SVGAGI (reference sequence). V was cut by 6 bases and J by 4 bases, with 12 bases left in between. The CDR3 sequence is 13 residues long.

This chain links TRBV7-6 with TRBJ2-2; 7 bases line up with TRBD1. The CDR3 consists of 15 residues. The V segment lost 5 bases and the J segment 6 bases; nucleotides outside the gene matches: 9. Germline V gene sequence: CDR1 SGHVS, CDR2 FNYEAQ. The CDR3 DNA reads TGTGCCAGCAGCGACTGGGACAGTCGGGCCGGGGAGCTGTTTTTT. It translates to CASSDWDSRAGELFF.

The gene calls are TRBV6-1 and TRBJ1-5, with D possibly TRBD1 on 5 matching bases. Germline-derived CDR1 and CDR2 are MNHNS and SASEGT. This CDR3 contains 13 residues. Trimming stripped 5 bases from V and 4 bases from J, with 9 bases between. The CDR3 DNA sequence: TGTGCCAGCAGTAGACAGCTAAATCAGCCCCAGCATTTT. Amino acids: CASSRQLNQPQHF.